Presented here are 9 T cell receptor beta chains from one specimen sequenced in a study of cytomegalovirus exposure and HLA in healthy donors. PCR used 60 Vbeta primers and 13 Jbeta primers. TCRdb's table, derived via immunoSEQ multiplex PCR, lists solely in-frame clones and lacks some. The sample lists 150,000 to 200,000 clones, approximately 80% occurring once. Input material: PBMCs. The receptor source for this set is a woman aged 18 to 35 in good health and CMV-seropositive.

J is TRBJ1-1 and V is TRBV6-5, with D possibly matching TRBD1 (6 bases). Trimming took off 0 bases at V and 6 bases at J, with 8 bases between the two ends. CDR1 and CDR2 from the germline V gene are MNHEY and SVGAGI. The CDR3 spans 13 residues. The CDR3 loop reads CASSYSWGPEAFF. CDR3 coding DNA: TGTGCCAGCAGTTACTCCTGGGGGCCTGAAGCTTTCTTT.

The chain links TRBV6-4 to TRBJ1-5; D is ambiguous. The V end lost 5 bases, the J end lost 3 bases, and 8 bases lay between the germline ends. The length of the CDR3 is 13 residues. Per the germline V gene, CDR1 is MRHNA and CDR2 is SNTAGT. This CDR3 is CASSIALNQPQHF. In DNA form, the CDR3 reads TGTGCCAGCAGTATAGCCCTCAATCAGCCCCAGCATTTT.

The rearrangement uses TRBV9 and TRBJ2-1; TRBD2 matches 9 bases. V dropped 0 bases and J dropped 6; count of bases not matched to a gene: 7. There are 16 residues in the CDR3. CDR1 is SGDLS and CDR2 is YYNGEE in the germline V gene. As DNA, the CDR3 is TGTGCCAGCAGCGTAGGCGGGGGGGCCGTGGGCAATGAGCAGTTCTTC. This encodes CASSVGGGAVGNEQFF. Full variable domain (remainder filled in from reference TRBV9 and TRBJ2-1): DSGVTQTPKHLITATGQRVTLRCSPRSGDLSVYWYQQSLDQGLQFLIQYYNGEERAKGNILERFSAQQFPDLHSELNLSSLELGDSALYFCASSVGGGAVGNEQFFGPGTRLTVL.

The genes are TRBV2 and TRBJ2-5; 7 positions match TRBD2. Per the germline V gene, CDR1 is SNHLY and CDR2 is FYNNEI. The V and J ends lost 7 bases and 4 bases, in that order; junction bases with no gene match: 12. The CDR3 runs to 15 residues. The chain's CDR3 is CASTKAGRTAETQYF. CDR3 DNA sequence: TGTGCCAGCACCAAAGCGGGGAGAACCGCAGAGACCCAGTACTTC. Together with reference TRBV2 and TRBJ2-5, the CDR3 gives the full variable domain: EPEVTQTPSHQVTQMGQEVILRCVPISNHLYFYWYRQILGQKVEFLVSFYNNEISEKSEIFDDQFSVERPDGSNFTLKIRSTKLEDSAMYFCASTKAGRTAETQYFGPGTRLLVL.

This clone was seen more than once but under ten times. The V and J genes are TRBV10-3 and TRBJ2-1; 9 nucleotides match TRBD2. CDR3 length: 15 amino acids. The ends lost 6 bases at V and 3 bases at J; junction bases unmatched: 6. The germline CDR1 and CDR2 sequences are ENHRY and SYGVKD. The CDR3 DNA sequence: TGTGCCATCAGCGAGAGCGGGGGGATCTACAATGAGCAGTTCTTC. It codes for CAISESGGIYNEQFF.

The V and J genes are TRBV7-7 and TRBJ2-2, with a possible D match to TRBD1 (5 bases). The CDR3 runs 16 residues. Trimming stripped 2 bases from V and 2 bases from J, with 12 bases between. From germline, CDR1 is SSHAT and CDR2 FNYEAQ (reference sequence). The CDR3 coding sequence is TGTGCCAGCAGCTTAAGTCCAGGACAAAACACCGGGGAGCTGTTTTTT. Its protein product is CASSLSPGQNTGELFF.

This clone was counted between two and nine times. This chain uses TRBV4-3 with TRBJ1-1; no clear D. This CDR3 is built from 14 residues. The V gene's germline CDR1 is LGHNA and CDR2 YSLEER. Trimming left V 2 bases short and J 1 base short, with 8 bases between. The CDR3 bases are TGCGCCAGCAGCCAACCCGACAAGAACACTGAAGCTTTCTTT. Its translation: CASSQPDKNTEAFF.

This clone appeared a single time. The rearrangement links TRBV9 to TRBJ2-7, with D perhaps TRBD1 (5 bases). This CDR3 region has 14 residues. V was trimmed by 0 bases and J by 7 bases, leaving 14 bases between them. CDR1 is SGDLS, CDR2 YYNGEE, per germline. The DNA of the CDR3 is TGTGCCAGCAGCGTAGCTGTAGGGGTTGGGGAGCAGTACTTC. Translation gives CASSVAVGVGEQYF.

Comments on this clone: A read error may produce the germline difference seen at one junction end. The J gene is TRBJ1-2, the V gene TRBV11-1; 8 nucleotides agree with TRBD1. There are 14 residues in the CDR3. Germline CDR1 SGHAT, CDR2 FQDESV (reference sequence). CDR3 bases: TGTGCCAGCAGCGGACGACAGGGGATAGGAGCGGACGCCTTC. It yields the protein CASSGRQGIGADAF.